The 15 T cell receptor beta chains below were found in one sample sequenced in a study of blood T cell repertoires in COVID-19. The table came from immunoSEQ multiplex PCR; TCRdb's copy has only in-frame clones and leaves some out. Among 350,000 or so clones, approximately 90% were seen once, and the ten largest hold roughly 1.7%. The specimen sequenced was peripheral blood. The receptors originated from a woman in her 30s with COVID-19, enrolled during active disease.

Only one count was recorded for this clone. This chain joins TRBV25-1 and TRBJ1-2; TRBD1 aligns across 8 bases. V shed 4 bases and J 7 bases; nucleotides not matched to a gene: 5. The CDR3 has 13 residues. Germline CDR1 and CDR2: MGHDK and SYGVNS. The CDR3 protein is CASSGDRISGYTF. The CDR3 DNA sequence: TGTGCCAGCAGTGGGGACAGGATTAGTGGCTACACCTTC.

The chain is built from TRBV25-1 and TRBJ2-2; the match to TRBD1 covers 7 bases. V dropped 0 bases and J dropped 6; count of bases not matched to a gene: 7. The CDR3 is 16 residues long. The germline gives CDR1 MGHDK, CDR2 SYGVNS. CDR3 nucleotides: TGTGCCAGCAGTGAATATGAGGGGGCATCGGCCGGGGAGCTGTTTTTT. Its protein is CASSEYEGASAGELFF.

The chain couples TRBV6-5 to TRBJ2-2; D not certain. The germline V and J ends were trimmed by 7 bases and 8 bases, with 14 bases remaining between them. The CDR3 extends over 13 amino acids. Germline V gene lookup returns CDR1 MNHEY and CDR2 SVGAGI. The DNA for the CDR3 is TGTGCCAGCATGATCCTGGGCTCGGGGGAGCTGTTTTTT. Translating it yields CASMILGSGELFF.

CDR3 DNA sequence: TGTGCCAGCAGTGACACCCCCCCAGGGGGCGCGAATGAAAAACTGTTTTTT. It encodes CASSDTPPGGANEKLFF. This rearrangement joins TRBV6-4 to TRBJ1-4; 8 bases are shared with TRBD1. The trim removed 2 bases at V and 5 bases at J, leaving 10 bases unmatched. This CDR3 has 17 amino acids. Germline CDR1 and CDR2: MRHNA and SNTAGT.

This chain links TRBV19 with TRBJ1-1; D unresolved. Trimming left V 1 base short and J 1 base short, with 7 bases between. CDR1 is LNHDA and CDR2 is SQIVND in the germline V gene (reference sequence). The CDR3 is made up of 14 amino acids. The chain's CDR3 is CASSIGAWNTEAFF. CDR3 bases: TGTGCCAGTAGTATAGGGGCGTGGAACACTGAAGCTTTCTTT.

The CDR3 DNA sequence: TGTGCTAGTGGTTCGATCGCATCCGGACAGAGTTTTTATCAGCCCCAGCATTTT. Residues: CASGSIASGQSFYQPQHF. This rearrangement joins TRBV12-5 to TRBJ1-5; tentative D call: TRBD1 (6 bases). This CDR3 is 18 amino acids long. V lost 4 bases, J lost 5 bases, and 24 bases lay in between. Germline V gene data show CDR1 as LGHNT and CDR2 as FRNRAP.

The CDR3 sequence is CASSETGAANYGYTF. CDR3 sequence (DNA): TGTGCCAGCAGTGAAACAGGGGCCGCTAACTATGGCTACACCTTC. The chain uses TRBV6-1 and TRBJ1-2, with 7 bases matching TRBD1. V trimming: 2 bases; J trimming: 0 bases; junction bases outside the gene matches: 3. The CDR3 loop spans 15 amino acids. Germline V CDR1 and CDR2: MNHNS, SASEGT.

The chain has TRBV7-9 and TRBJ1-2; TRBD1 aligns across 7 bases. Unmatched junction bases numbered 6, after V lost 6 bases and J lost 2 bases. From germline, CDR1 is SEHNR and CDR2 FQNEAQ (reference sequence). This CDR3 spans 14 amino acids. The CDR3, as DNA: TGTGCCAGCAGGAGAGGGACAGAGAACTATGGCTACACCTTC. Translated, it gives CASRRGTENYGYTF.

Of note for this clone: Relative to the germline gene, one junction end is altered; a read error may explain this. The chain couples TRBV7-7 to TRBJ2-5; 7 nucleotides align to TRBD1. Germline V gene data show CDR1 as SSHAT and CDR2 as FNYEAQ (reference sequence). The CDR3 runs to 15 residues. This chain's CDR3 is CASSLGEGAQETQYF. The CDR3 nucleotides are TGTGCTAGCAGCTTAGGAGAGGGGGCCCAAGAGACCCAGTACTTC.

This clone was found once. This chain connects TRBV5-1 to TRBJ2-7; 8 nucleotides align to TRBD1. The CDR3 has 15 amino acids. From germline, CDR1 is SGHRS and CDR2 YFSETQ. Trimming removed 2 bases from V and 2 bases from J; junction bases left unmatched: 6. CDR3 nucleotide sequence: TGCGCCAGCAGCTTAGGGCAGGGGGCCACCTACGAGCAGTACTTC. It specifies CASSLGQGATYEQYF.

The genes are TRBV6-2 or TRBV6-3 and TRBJ1-2; D not resolved. The germline V gene has CDR1 MNHEY and CDR2 SVGEGT. Trimming took 2 bases from V and 4 from J, leaving 17 bases between them. This CDR3 is built from 16 residues. The CDR3 protein is CASSYGRERGSYGYTF. CDR3 coding DNA: TGTGCCAGCAGTTACGGCCGGGAGAGAGGGTCCTATGGCTACACCTTC.

The chain joins TRBV30 to TRBJ1-2, with TRBD1 as a possible D gene (5 bases). V was pared by 5 bases and J by 5 bases, with 15 bases between. CDR1 GTSNPN and CDR2 SVGIG come from the germline V gene (reference sequence). The CDR3 covers 13 residues. CDR3 bases: TGTGCCTGGTCTCGGGACTCGGGGTATGGCTACACCTTC. This encodes CAWSRDSGYGYTF. Together with reference TRBV30 and TRBJ1-2, the CDR3 gives the full variable domain: SQTIHQWPATLVQPVGSPLSLECTVEGTSNPNLYWYRQAAGRGLQLLFYSVGIGQISSEVPQNLSASRPQDRQFILSSKKLLLSDSGFYLCAWSRDSGYGYTFGSGTRLTVV.

The chain joins TRBV7-2 to TRBJ1-1, with D tentatively TRBD1 (5 bases). Germline CDR1 and CDR2: SGHTA and FQGNSA. The CDR3 totals 17 residues. Deletions cut 2 bases from V and 1 base from J, with 17 bases between. The CDR3 here is CASSLNWAGRRNTEAFF. The CDR3 DNA is TGTGCCAGCAGCTTAAACTGGGCAGGGAGGAGGAACACTGAAGCTTTCTTT.

The chain employs TRBV7-6 and TRBJ1-1; the D gene is possibly TRBD1 (6 bases). Looked up from germline, CDR1 is SGHVS and CDR2 is FNYEAQ. The CDR3 sequence is 12 residues long. V gave up 4 bases and J gave up 6 bases, with 9 bases separating them. The CDR3 coding sequence is TGTGCCAGCAGCTACAGGGTCCCTGAAGCTTTCTTT. This translates into CASSYRVPEAFF.

The chain joins TRBV2 to TRBJ2-7; D is perhaps TRBD1 (5 bases). The length of the CDR3 is 13 residues. Germline values: CDR1 SNHLY, CDR2 FYNNEI. V was shortened by 2 bases and J by 12 bases, with 17 bases between the two germline ends. This CDR3 is CASSELQGSSPYF. The DNA of the CDR3 is TGTGCCAGCAGTGAACTGCAGGGCTCATCTCCGTACTTC.